This paragraph reports one TCR beta chain. The sample originates from a study of blood T cells in healthy people across ages. Sample-barcoded 5' priming and a J-beta primer mix drove a second PCR of 7 to 11 cycles. Each cDNA molecule received a tag from a template-switch adaptor that had 12 random nucleotides. TCRdb ran MiXCR on the 5' RACE reads and lists one entry per CDR3 protein. The table records 710,000 or so distinct CDR3 sequences, around a fifth of them present only once. CDR1 SEHNR and CDR2 FQNEAQ come from the germline V gene (reference sequence). The CDR3 extends over 8 amino acids. Between the trimmed V and J ends, which lost 10 bases and 8 bases, there was a span of 5 bases.

Sequenced material: blood. This TCR came from a man between 70 and 80 years old in good health. The V call is TRBV7-9, the J call TRBJ1-2; D not resolved. Here the CDR3 reads CATQGYTF. The CDR3 coding sequence is TGTGCCACCCAGGGCTACACCTTC.